This T cell receptor beta chain was identified in a study of blood T cell repertoires in COVID-19. Looking at the study overall: Sites in the United States, Italy and Spain provided acute and convalescent COVID-19 samples. The cDNA or gDNA used as material had been derived from T cells, B-cell-depleted T cells, or PBMCs.

Clones were sequenced by immunoSEQ multiplex PCR, and TCRdb holds only the in-frame ones, with some missing. Here the sample spans 150,000 to 200,000 clones, around 80% being singletons. Unmatched junction bases numbered 3, after V lost 6 bases and J lost 2 bases. The germline gives CDR1 MNHNY, CDR2 SVGAGI (reference sequence). This CDR3 comprises 13 residues. Sequences were obtained from peripheral blood. The source is a woman in her 70s with acute or convalescent COVID-19. V is TRBV6-6 and J is TRBJ1-2; 7 bases agree with TRBD1. The CDR3: CASSSTGNYGYTF. CDR3 DNA sequence: TGTGCCAGCAGCTCGACAGGGAACTATGGCTACACCTTC.